A single sample is the source of the 5 T cell receptor beta chains below, sequenced in a study of identical twins. TCRdb re-called the 5' RACE reads with MiXCR, one entry per CDR3 protein. The data contain more than 400,000 distinct CDR3 sequences, nearly 15% of them singletons. These data also formed part of another study, on yellow fever vaccine responses in identical twins.

Sample: CD4+ T cells sorted from blood. The receptor set was obtained from a woman aged 18-29 years in good health.

CDR3 residues: CASSSFKKTGGNNEQFF. The CDR3 DNA is TGCGCCAGCAGCTCCTTTAAGAAGACGGGAGGTAACAATGAGCAGTTCTTC. V gene TRBV5-1 combines with J gene TRBJ2-1; 7 bases agree with TRBD2. The CDR3 loop spans 17 amino acids. Trimming at V came to 3 bases and at J to 5 bases, leaving 14 bases not matched to a gene. Germline V gene sequence: CDR1 SGHRS, CDR2 YFSETQ.

This clonotype was seen a few times. This chain links TRBV10-3 with TRBJ2-5; the D gene could be TRBD1 or TRBD2 (5 bases each). Trimming cost V 6 bases and J 3 bases, with 11 bases left between them. The V gene's germline CDR1 is ENHRY and CDR2 SYGVKD. CDR3 length: 13 residues. CDR3 DNA sequence: TGTGCCATCAGGAGGGGACCAGAAGAGACCCAGTACTTC. This sequence encodes CAIRRGPEETQYF.

This clonotype came up a few times. The chain has TRBV5-1 and TRBJ2-7; 9 positions match TRBD1. After removal of 5 bases from V and 9 bases from J, the junction contained 15 bases not matched to a gene. The germline V gene encodes CDR1 SGHRS and CDR2 YFSETQ. The CDR3 covers 15 residues. As DNA, the CDR3 is TGCGCCAGCAGTACAAGACCGGGACAGGGACTGGGGCAGTACGTC. Translating gives CASSTRPGQGLGQYV.

The gene calls are TRBV10-3 and TRBJ2-7, with D unclear. Germline V CDR1 and CDR2: ENHRY, SYGVKD. The CDR3 runs to 12 residues. Trimming pared 2 bases from V and 7 bases from J, leaving 9 bases between. The CDR3 DNA reads TGTGCCATCAGTGAGGGCCGTAGAGAGCAGTACGTC. Protein product: CAISEGRREQYV.

This clonotype was observed a few times. V usage is TRBV5-5 and J usage is TRBJ2-1; TRBD1 agrees at 7 bases. CDR3 size: 15 residues. The ends lost 4 bases at V and 5 bases at J; junction bases unmatched: 9. The germline CDR1 and CDR2 sequences are SGHKS and YYEKEE (reference sequence). CDR3 protein: CASSGAGTANNEQFF. CDR3 in DNA: TGTGCCAGCAGCGGAGCCGGGACAGCCAACAATGAGCAGTTCTTC.